These 6 T cell receptor beta chains came from one sample sequenced in a study of radiotherapy plus CTLA-4 blockade in lung cancer. Measured with immunoSEQ multiplex PCR; TCRdb has only the in-frame clones, and not every one. The top ten clones hold 4% of a sample with roughly 90,000 clones, under 80% of them seen once. The sequencing used peripheral blood, collected from a patient treated with radiotherapy plus ipilimumab. The receptors were gathered from a human donor with non-small cell lung cancer who had a partial response to radiotherapy plus ipilimumab. Some clones in this sample may be carry-over from other donors' samples.

V gene TRBV2 combines with J gene TRBJ1-3; weak D call: TRBD1 (5 bases). The CDR3 is 15 residues long. The germline gives CDR1 SNHLY, CDR2 FYNNEI. V dropped 4 bases and J dropped 0 bases, with 10 bases sitting between them. Written as DNA, the CDR3 is TGTGCCAGCAGTGCCCAGACAGTCTCTGGAAACACCATATATTTT. It codes for CASSAQTVSGNTIYF.

This chain joins TRBV10-3 and TRBJ1-1, with 9 positions matching TRBD1. Germline V CDR1 and CDR2: ENHRY, SYGVKD. CDR3 size: 15 residues. After removal of 6 bases from V and 3 bases from J, the junction contained 8 bases not matched to a gene. CDR3 in DNA: TGTGCCATCAGCAACCGGGACAGGGATTACACTGAAGCTTTCTTT. As protein: CAISNRDRDYTEAFF.

This chain's CDR3 is CASSARTSGGQETQYF. CDR3 sequence (DNA): TGTGCCAGTAGTGCCCGGACTAGCGGGGGTCAAGAGACCCAGTACTTC. V is TRBV19 and J is TRBJ2-5; 13 nucleotides align to TRBD2. CDR1 is LNHDA, CDR2 SQIVND, per germline (reference sequence). This CDR3 has 16 residues. V lost 5 bases to trimming and J lost 2 bases; unmatched junction nucleotides: 5. The full variable domain, rest sourced from reference TRBV19 and TRBJ2-5, is DGGITQSPKYLFRKEGQNVTLSCEQNLNHDAMYWYRQDPGQGLRLIYYSQIVNDFQKGDIAEGYSVSREKKESFPLTVTSAQKNPTAFYLCASSARTSGGQETQYFGPGTRLLVL.

The J gene is TRBJ1-2, the V gene TRBV6-5, with 8 bases lining up with TRBD1. The germline V gene encodes CDR1 MNHEY and CDR2 SVGAGI. The V and J ends lost 6 bases and 5 bases, in that order; junction bases with no gene match: 8. There are 14 residues in the CDR3. CDR3 DNA: TGTGCCAGCAGGCCCCAGGGGGCTGGGTATGGCTACACCTTC. It encodes CASRPQGAGYGYTF.

The chain links TRBV5-1 to TRBJ2-3, with 11 bases aligning to TRBD2. Germline V gives CDR1 SGHRS, CDR2 YFSETQ. The CDR3 extends over 16 amino acids. V gave up 2 bases and J gave up 8 bases; unmatched junction bases: 10. CDR3 DNA: TGCGCCAGCAGCTTCCAGACTAGCGGGACGGGAGGTACGCAGTATTTT. Translating it yields CASSFQTSGTGGTQYF.

This clone was counted only a few times. The chain is built from TRBV6-6 and TRBJ1-4, with 8 bases identical to TRBD1. V gave up 6 bases and J gave up 7 bases; unmatched junction bases: 7. The V gene's germline CDR1 is MNHNY and CDR2 SVGAGI (reference sequence). The CDR3 spans 14 residues. CDR3 residues: CASSTGGAGEKLFF. The CDR3 DNA sequence: TGTGCCAGCAGCACAGGGGGGGCTGGTGAAAAACTGTTTTTT.